A single sample gave rise to the 30 T cell receptor beta chains below, sequenced in a study of control samples from healthy donors and cancer patients (dated by TCRdb to 2018 to 2021). Library prep was done by the immunoSEQ multiplex PCR assay. Imported from immuneACCESS, the table was reduced by TCRdb to in-frame sequences with V and J called. These copies leave out some clones; in studies compared against another copy, an unresolved V gene accounts for under half, and the cause of the remainder is not known. The sample table shows over 150,000 clones, and roughly 94% are seen once. Approximately 1.5% of the sample comes from the top ten. Sample: blood. The receptors shown here come from a woman aged 18-29 years in good health.

A word on this clone: This specimen includes other DNA sequences encoding the same CDR3. The rearrangement uses TRBV2 and TRBJ1-5; TRBD1 agrees at 9 bases. Germline assignment: CDR1 SNHLY and CDR2 FYNNEI. The CDR3 loop spans 15 amino acids. The J segment lost 1 base and the V segment lost 6 bases, leaving 4 bases of the junction unmatched. The CDR3 coding sequence is TGTGCCAGCAGCCCCGGACAGGGGAGCAATCAGCCCCAGCATTTT. This gives the protein CASSPGQGSNQPQHF.

The rearrangement links TRBV27 to TRBJ1-5, with D tentatively TRBD1 (5 bases). Between the trimmed V and J ends, which lost 3 bases and 6 bases, there was a span of 12 bases. The CDR3 is 14 residues long. The germline gives CDR1 MNHEY, CDR2 SMNVEV (reference sequence). The CDR3 is CASSFRQRGQPQHF. CDR3 in DNA: TGTGCCAGCAGTTTTAGACAGAGGGGTCAGCCCCAGCATTTT.

This chain links TRBV28 with TRBJ1-1, with 9 bases that match TRBD1. This CDR3 region has 14 residues. With 6 bases clipped from V and 7 bases from J, the junction kept 9 bases outside the gene matches. Germline lookup yields CDR1 MDHEN and CDR2 SYDVKM. CDR3 loop: CASRSTGGFNEAFF. The CDR3 coding sequence is TGTGCCAGCAGGTCGACAGGGGGGTTTAATGAAGCTTTCTTT.

The chain has TRBV3-1 (or the pseudogene TRBV3-2) and TRBJ2-1; 10 bases fit TRBD2. The CDR3 length is 14 residues. Germline V gene sequence: CDR1 LGHDT, CDR2 YNNKEL (reference sequence). The ends lost 8 bases at V and 4 bases at J; junction bases unmatched: 5. The CDR3 is CASSPSGGYNEQFF. As DNA, the CDR3 is TGTGCCAGCTCTCCTAGCGGGGGATACAATGAGCAGTTCTTC.

The chain is built from TRBV4-2 and TRBJ2-2, with 14 nucleotides matching TRBD2. The germline gives CDR1 LGHNA, CDR2 YNFKEQ. The J segment lost 8 bases and the V segment lost 2 bases, leaving 10 bases of the junction unmatched. The CDR3 loop spans 18 amino acids. The CDR3 coding sequence is TGTGCCAGCAGCCAAACTAGGGGACTAGCGGGAGAATCAGGGGAGCTGTTTTTT. Its protein product is CASSQTRGLAGESGELFF.

The chain is built from TRBV11-2 and TRBJ2-7; D possibly matches TRBD1 or TRBD2 (5 bases each). V was pared by 1 base and J by 3 bases, with 13 bases between. The CDR3 contains 15 residues. Per the germline V gene, CDR1 is SGHAT and CDR2 is FQNNGV. The CDR3 spells CASSLGGGGNYEQYF. The DNA of the CDR3 is TGTGCCAGCAGCTTAGGGGGTGGGGGAAACTACGAGCAGTACTTC.

The V and J genes are TRBV4-1 and TRBJ2-3; 8 bases line up with TRBD2. The junction had 5 bases not matched to a gene; V was cut back by 1 base and J by 2 bases. The germline CDR1 and CDR2 sequences are MGHRA and YSYEKL. The CDR3 spans 16 residues. CDR3 loop: CASSQGGLADTDTQYF. The CDR3 DNA sequence: TGCGCCAGCAGCCAAGGTGGACTAGCAGACACAGATACGCAGTATTTT.

The chain combines TRBV18 with TRBJ1-3; D gene uncertain. This CDR3 contains 15 residues. CDR1 is KGHSH and CDR2 is LQKENI in the germline V gene. With 4 bases removed from V and 2 bases from J, the gap between germline ends came to 12 bases. This chain's CDR3 is CASSQGWDAGNTIYF. The CDR3 DNA sequence: TGTGCCAGCTCACAGGGTTGGGATGCTGGAAACACCATATATTTT.

The rearrangement joins TRBV13 to TRBJ2-7, with 9 bases that match TRBD1. Looked up from germline, CDR1 is PRHDT and CDR2 is FYEKMQ (reference sequence). Trimming at V came to 7 bases and at J to 0 bases, leaving 7 bases not matched to a gene. This CDR3 is 15 amino acids long. For the CDR3, the DNA is TGTGCCAGCAAAGGCTCGGACAGGGGCTCCTACGAGCAGTACTTC. This sequence encodes CASKGSDRGSYEQYF.

The rearrangement uses TRBV11-3 and TRBJ2-5; unclear D gene. Trimming stripped 1 base from V and 0 bases from J, with 9 bases between. Per the germline V gene, CDR1 is SGHNT and CDR2 is YENEEA. The CDR3 has 15 residues. The CDR3 nucleotides read TGTGCCAGCAGCTTAGGCGAGCCTTACCAAGAGACCCAGTACTTC. It is translated as CASSLGEPYQETQYF.

V and J are TRBV7-6 and TRBJ2-1; 7 bases fit TRBD1. This CDR3 has 15 residues. V lost 5 bases to trimming and J lost 4 bases; unmatched junction nucleotides: 8. CDR1 and CDR2 (germline): SGHVS, FNYEAQ. The CDR3 protein is CASSLTGFLYNEQFF. The CDR3 DNA reads as TGTGCCAGCAGCCTGACAGGGTTTTTATACAATGAGCAGTTCTTC.

The chain links TRBV25-1 to TRBJ2-5; D is ambiguous. Between the trimmed V and J ends, which lost 3 bases and 3 bases, there was a span of 11 bases. CDR1 and CDR2 (germline): MGHDK, SYGVNS. The CDR3 length is 14 residues. CDR3 bases: TGTGCCAGCAGTGATTCCGGCCGCGAAGAGACCCAGTACTTC. As protein: CASSDSGREETQYF. Filled out from reference TRBV25-1 and TRBJ2-5, the complete variable domain reads EADIYQTPRYLVIGTGKKITLECSQTMGHDKMYWYQQDPGMELHLIHYSYGVNSTEKGDLSSESTVSRIRTEHFPLTLESARPSHTSQYLCASSDSGREETQYFGPGTRLLVL.

This sequence joins TRBV7-9 and TRBJ1-3; 9 nucleotides line up with TRBD1. The CDR3 totals 18 residues. The ends lost 3 bases at V and 2 bases at J; junction bases unmatched: 11. Germline V gene data show CDR1 as SEHNR and CDR2 as FQNEAQ (reference sequence). The CDR3 sequence is CASSFRTLGQGAGNTIYF. CDR3 coding DNA: TGTGCCAGCAGCTTCCGCACCCTGGGACAGGGAGCTGGAAACACCATATATTTT.

In this sample, this clone turned up once. The chain uses TRBV27 and TRBJ1-1; no firm D call. The CDR3 runs to 13 residues. The germline CDR1 and CDR2 sequences are MNHEY and SMNVEV (reference sequence). V was pared by 3 bases and J by 1 base, with 6 bases between. CDR3 sequence: CASSFGTNTEAFF. The CDR3 coding sequence is TGTGCCAGCAGTTTCGGAACGAACACTGAAGCTTTCTTT.

The V gene is TRBV9, the J gene TRBJ1-3; D is undetermined. CDR1 and CDR2 from the germline V gene are SGDLS and YYNGEE. The CDR3 is made up of 14 amino acids. Trimming shortened V by 3 bases and J by 0 bases, and 7 bases separated the two germline ends. The CDR3 sequence: CASSGQRSGNTIYF. The DNA of the CDR3 is TGTGCCAGCAGCGGCCAGCGCTCTGGAAACACCATATATTTT. The full variable domain, completed using reference TRBV9 and TRBJ1-3, is DSGVTQTPKHLITATGQRVTLRCSPRSGDLSVYWYQQSLDQGLQFLIQYYNGEERAKGNILERFSAQQFPDLHSELNLSSLELGDSALYFCASSGQRSGNTIYFGEGSWLTVV.

This clone was detected only once. This chain links TRBV5-4 with TRBJ1-1; TRBD1 is a possible D gene (6 bases). Looked up from germline, CDR1 is SGHNT and CDR2 is YYREEE (reference sequence). The V gene lost 0 bases and the J gene lost 6 bases, with 9 bases spanning the gap. There are 13 residues in the CDR3. CDR3 sequence: CASSLDRDSEAFF. The CDR3 DNA is TGTGCCAGCAGCTTGGACAGGGACTCTGAAGCTTTCTTT.

This rearrangement joins TRBV19 to TRBJ1-5; a weak D match, TRBD1 (5 bases). The CDR3 length is 14 residues. V lost 3 bases, J lost 2 bases, and 8 bases lay in between. Germline-derived CDR1 and CDR2 are LNHDA and SQIVND (reference sequence). Here the CDR3 reads CASSMPRGNQPQHF. For the CDR3, the DNA is TGTGCCAGTAGTATGCCCAGGGGCAATCAGCCCCAGCATTTT. The variable domain in full, completed from reference TRBV19 and TRBJ1-5, reads DGGITQSPKYLFRKEGQNVTLSCEQNLNHDAMYWYRQDPGQGLRLIYYSQIVNDFQKGDIAEGYSVSREKKESFPLTVTSAQKNPTAFYLCASSMPRGNQPQHFGDGTRLSIL.

The chain is built from TRBV13 and TRBJ2-6; D unclear. V lost 3 bases and J lost 0, with 6 bases in between. The V gene's germline CDR1 is PRHDT and CDR2 FYEKMQ (reference sequence). CDR3 size: 15 residues. CDR3 nucleotides: TGTGCCAGCAGCTTCGAGGTCTCTGGGGCCAACGTCCTGACTTTC. It translates to CASSFEVSGANVLTF.

The table lists this clone with a few counts. The rearrangement uses TRBV5-6 and TRBJ2-7; no reliable D call. CDR3 length: 14 amino acids. The ends were cut back, 2 bases at V and 0 bases at J, with 9 bases in the middle. Germline V gene sequence: CDR1 SGHDT, CDR2 YYEEEE. CDR3 amino acids: CASSFAPSSYEQYF. In DNA form, the CDR3 reads TGTGCCAGCAGCTTCGCCCCGAGCTCCTACGAGCAGTACTTC.

The CDR3 region is CATSRGLLFGTNQETQYF. CDR3 DNA sequence: TGTGCCACCAGCAGGGGGCTTCTTTTTGGGACGAATCAAGAGACCCAGTACTTC. The chain combines TRBV15 with TRBJ2-5; D possibly matches TRBD1 or TRBD2 (5 bases each). V was shortened by 3 bases and J by 2 bases, with 22 bases between the two germline ends. The CDR3 extends over 18 amino acids. Germline V gene sequence: CDR1 LNHNV, CDR2 YYDKDF (reference sequence).

The V gene is TRBV2, the J gene TRBJ1-2; D is perhaps TRBD1 (5 bases). The germline V and J ends were trimmed by 8 bases and 5 bases, with 9 bases remaining between them. From germline, CDR1 is SNHLY and CDR2 FYNNEI. This CDR3 contains 11 residues. This CDR3 reads CASVGPYGYTF. Here the CDR3 DNA reads TGTGCCAGCGTGGGACCGTATGGCTACACCTTC.

The genes are TRBV29-1 and TRBJ2-5; the D is unclear. Looked up from germline, CDR1 is SQVTM and CDR2 is ANQGSEA. The V gene lost 8 bases and the J gene lost 4 bases, with 17 bases spanning the gap. CDR3 length: 13 residues. CDR3 DNA: TGCAGCACCAACCTCGGTCTTCCAGAGACCCAGTACTTC. Its translation: CSTNLGLPETQYF.

CDR3 coding DNA: TGTGCCAGCAGCTCCCGGGACTACACTGAAGCTTTCTTT. This sequence encodes CASSSRDYTEAFF. V gene TRBV7-2 combines with J gene TRBJ1-1; weak D call: TRBD1 (5 bases). The V gene's germline CDR1 is SGHTA and CDR2 FQGNSA. The CDR3 is made up of 13 amino acids. Trimming removed 4 bases from V and 3 bases from J, with 9 bases in between.

The V call is TRBV29-1, the J call TRBJ1-2; D gene ambiguous. From germline, CDR1 is SQVTM and CDR2 ANQGSEA. V lost 0 bases, J lost 8 bases, and 13 bases lay in between. CDR3 size: 13 residues. CDR3 amino acids: CSVEDSIQEGYTF. The CDR3 bases are TGCAGCGTTGAAGACTCTATTCAGGAAGGCTACACCTTC.

The chain links TRBV5-4 to TRBJ2-7; 9 nucleotides line up with TRBD1. The CDR3 consists of 15 residues. Germline-derived CDR1 and CDR2 are SGHNT and YYREEE (reference sequence). The junction had 6 bases not matched to a gene; V was cut back by 0 bases and J by 5 bases. The CDR3 DNA is TGTGCCAGCAGCTTGGGGGGACAGGGTTCCCACGAGCAGTACTTC. The encoded protein is CASSLGGQGSHEQYF.

The rearrangement links TRBV12-3 or TRBV12-4 to TRBJ1-2, with a possible D match to TRBD1 (5 bases). Trimming took 7 bases from V and 6 from J, leaving 15 bases between them. The CDR3 contains 13 residues. This CDR3 reads CASTLFRANGYTF. CDR3 sequence (DNA): TGTGCCAGCACCCTTTTCAGGGCTAATGGCTACACCTTC.

The V and J genes are TRBV5-4 and TRBJ1-2; possible D gene TRBD1, 6 bases. This CDR3 has 13 amino acids. Deletions cut 7 bases from V and 7 bases from J, with 17 bases between. Germline V gene lookup returns CDR1 SGHNT and CDR2 YYREEE (reference sequence). The CDR3: CASFATGFFGYTF. DNA for the CDR3: TGTGCCAGCTTCGCCACAGGGTTCTTTGGCTACACCTTC.

This clone was detected a few times. V usage is TRBV6-6 and J usage is TRBJ2-3; TRBD1 agrees at 9 bases. Germline assignment: CDR1 MNHNY and CDR2 SVGAGI (reference sequence). The CDR3 extends over 15 amino acids. The trim removed 6 bases at V and 5 bases at J, leaving 9 bases unmatched. DNA of the CDR3: TGTGCCAGCAGCTGGGGGACAGGGAGGGTAGATACGCAGTATTTT. It translates to CASSWGTGRVDTQYF.

The chain employs TRBV5-4 and TRBJ2-5; 7 bases are shared with TRBD1. The length of the CDR3 is 15 residues. The trim removed 3 bases at V and 2 bases at J, leaving 7 bases unmatched. Germline CDR1 SGHNT, CDR2 YYREEE (reference sequence). The CDR3 is CASSSTRTGQETQYF. The CDR3 region has the DNA TGTGCCAGCAGCTCCACCCGGACAGGACAAGAGACCCAGTACTTC.

The CDR3 protein is CASSDRFFRDRGVSDYGYTF. The CDR3 DNA is TGCGCCAGCAGTGATCGTTTCTTCCGGGACAGGGGCGTTAGCGACTATGGCTACACCTTC. This chain uses TRBV10-2 with TRBJ1-2, with 10 bases identical to TRBD1. The junction had 19 bases not matched to a gene; V was cut back by 3 bases and J by 3 bases. The CDR3 runs to 20 residues. Germline V gene lookup returns CDR1 WSHSY and CDR2 SAAADI.